This is a list of T cell receptor beta chains from one sample in a study of HIV-infected patients and healthy controls. TCRdb re-analysed the 5' RACE reads in MiXCR, keeping a single row per CDR3 protein. The table shows 18,000 or so distinct CDR3 sequences, with roughly 20% occurring only once. Input material: CD8+ T cells from blood. Receptors originate from a human donor in good health. CDR3s include the opening cysteine and the closing phenylalanine or tryptophan.

TRBV5-1	TRBJ2-3	CASSIVGSGTDTQYF
TRBV24-1	TRBJ2-7	CATEAGQPYEQYF
TRBV4-1	TRBJ2-3	CASSQGRLAENTDTQYF
TRBV27	TRBJ2-6	CASSPPHSSGANVLTF
TRBV9	TRBJ2-1	CASSGGAGEWFF
TRBV25-1	TRBJ1-2	CASSARTARYGYTF
TRBV7-9	TRBJ2-3	CASSFRRQGERADTQYF
TRBV19	TRBJ2-7	CASHNPGGEQYF
TRBV25-1	TRBJ2-3	CASSQTYWTTGTDTQYF
TRBV9	TRBJ2-7	CASSGQGYEQYF
TRBV6-2/TRBV6-3	TRBJ2-7	CASSYSGQGREQYF
TRBV6-1	TRBJ1-5	CASSEVAGGNQPQHF
TRBV20-1	TRBJ1-5	CSARAWQEANQPQHF
TRBV5-1	TRBJ1-4	CASSPSSATNEKLFF
TRBV4-1	TRBJ2-3	CASSQEGGRDPQYF
TRBV6-5	TRBJ1-5	CASSTHDGGGQPQHF
TRBV5-6	TRBJ1-1	CASSPRGTEAFF
TRBV29-1	TRBJ2-7	CSVELLGRSSYEQYF
TRBV5-5	TRBJ2-1	CASSWGLDDEQFF
TRBV7-6	TRBJ2-1	CASSLVENPYNEQFF
TRBV6-2/TRBV6-3	TRBJ2-2	CASSYRGGELFF
TRBV2	TRBJ2-3	CASIEGPSTDTQYF
TRBV4-3	TRBJ2-1	CASSPAGNEQFF
TRBV20-1	TRBJ2-5	CSAREPTGMETQYF
TRBV3-1	TRBJ2-3	CASSPSGGASDTQYF
TRBV9	TRBJ2-5	CASSVAHGQETQYF
TRBV4-2	TRBJ2-3	CASSQQGYPTDTQYF
TRBV19	TRBJ1-5	CASSIGQGEVGNQPQHF
TRBV6-5	TRBJ2-2	CASSYRPTGELFF
TRBV3-1	TRBJ2-1	CASSQGPYNEQFF
TRBV27	TRBJ2-7	CASSSGVWNEQYF
TRBV11-2	TRBJ2-3	CASSLDGLAGEGQYF
TRBV20-1	TRBJ1-1	CSARNRVPFTEAFF
TRBV15	TRBJ1-5	CATSRDGTSLQPQHF
TRBV27	TRBJ1-2	CASSLFMVYGYTF